This T cell receptor beta chain was found in a study of blood T cell repertoires in COVID-19. Sequenced by immunoSEQ multiplex PCR; TCRdb stores in-frame clones only, minus some. The sample lists about 150,000 clones, about nine tenths occurring once. There are 13 residues in the CDR3. Germline CDR1 and CDR2: SNHLY and FYNNEI. V was shortened by 7 bases and J by 3 bases, with 13 bases between the two germline ends. The V and J genes are TRBV2 and TRBJ2-7; possibly TRBD2 for D (5 bases). This receptor was obtained from a human donor in a cohort sampled during active COVID-19. The sequenced sample consisted of peripheral blood. DNA for the CDR3: TGTGCCAGCACCCAGCGGCCGATCTACGAGCAGTACTTC. This translates into CASTQRPIYEQYF. The full variable domain, rest sourced from reference TRBV2 and TRBJ2-7, is EPEVTQTPSHQVTQMGQEVILRCVPISNHLYFYWYRQILGQKVEFLVSFYNNEISEKSEIFDDQFSVERPDGSNFTLKIRSTKLEDSAMYFCASTQRPIYEQYFGPGTRLTVT.